This is a list of T cell receptor beta chains from one sample in a study of T cells after yellow fever vaccination. In TCRdb, the 5' RACE reads were re-called with MiXCR into one record per CDR3 protein. The table lists about 210,000 distinct CDR3 sequences, approximately 3.3% of them singletons, with about 3% in the top ten. The sample consisted of CD4+ T cells sorted from PBMCs, taken 10 days after the yellow fever booster vaccination. The receptor source for this set is a man aged 18 to 29 who received the YFV17D yellow fever vaccine. Each CDR3 is given with its conserved first and last residue. The D gene is left open where the match is weak. Size is omitted from some rows. Given values are once, few, many or a class for expanded clones.

size: many; J: TRBJ1-5; D: NA; V: TRBV6-6; DNA: TGTGCCAGCAGTTCGGGGTGGGATCAGCCCCAGCATTTT; CDR3: CASSSGWDQPQHF
size: many; J: TRBJ1-5; D: NA; V: TRBV5-1; DNA: TGCGCCAGCAGCTTGGGTGGACTTAGCAATCAGCCCCAGCATTTT; CDR3: CASSLGGLSNQPQHF
size: many; J: TRBJ2-1; D: NA; V: TRBV5-4; DNA: TGTGCCAGCAGCTTGGGGGGTCAGGGGAGGAACAATGAGCAGTTCTTC; CDR3: CASSLGGQGRNNEQFF
size: many; J: TRBJ2-3; D: NA; V: TRBV7-2; DNA: TGTGCCAGCAGCTTATTTGCAGGGTCCCCCACAGATACGCAGTATTTT; CDR3: CASSLFAGSPTDTQYF
size: few; J: TRBJ2-3; D: NA; V: TRBV2; DNA: TGTGCCAGCAGATGGAGAGGGGTGATTGTGGCAGATACGCAGTATTTT; CDR3: CASRWRGVIVADTQYF
size: many; J: TRBJ2-4; D: TRBD2; V: TRBV15; DNA: TGTGCCACCAGCAGAGATAGGGACAGCGGGGGGGCTTACATTCAGTACTTC; CDR3: CATSRDRDSGGAYIQYF
size: many; J: TRBJ1-6; D: TRBD1; V: TRBV7-2; DNA: TGTGCCAGCAGCGACAGGGAAAATTCACCCCTCCACTTT; CDR3: CASSDRENSPLHF
size: NA; J: TRBJ2-7; D: TRBD1; V: TRBV7-8; DNA: TGTGCCAGCAGTTTTCGGACAGGGATGGGCTACGAGCAGTACTTC; CDR3: CASSFRTGMGYEQYF
size: many; J: TRBJ1-2; D: NA; V: TRBV12-3/TRBV12-4; DNA: TGTGCCAGCAGTTTCAGGGTTGGCGATGGCTACACCTTC; CDR3: CASSFRVGDGYTF
size: NA; J: TRBJ1-2; D: NA; V: TRBV9; DNA: TGTGCCAGCAGCCGGGAGTACTATGGCTACACCTTC; CDR3: CASSREYYGYTF
size: few; J: TRBJ2-2; D: NA; V: TRBV12-3/TRBV12-4; DNA: TGTGCCAGCAGTTTCCAGGGGCCCGGGGAGCTGTTTTTT; CDR3: CASSFQGPGELFF
size: many; J: TRBJ2-4; D: NA; V: TRBV7-2; DNA: TGTGCCAGCAGCTTTACGGGGGGCGGTGGCATTCAGTACTTC; CDR3: CASSFTGGGGIQYF
size: many; J: TRBJ2-3; D: TRBD1; V: TRBV7-2; DNA: TGTGCCAGCAGCTTGCAGGGGGCCCCAGATACGCAGTATTTT; CDR3: CASSLQGAPDTQYF
size: NA; J: TRBJ1-2; D: TRBD1; V: TRBV19; DNA: TGTGCCAGCTGCCACGGGACAGAGAGCTCCTATGGCTACACCTTC; CDR3: CASCHGTESSYGYTF
size: many; J: TRBJ2-2; D: NA; V: TRBV6-5; DNA: TGTGCCAATTATGGGAGAGCCACCGGGGAGCTGTTTTTT; CDR3: CANYGRATGELFF
size: many; J: TRBJ2-5; D: NA; V: TRBV6-2/TRBV6-3; DNA: TGTGCCAGCAGTTACGGTGGAATGGGGTTCGAGACCCAGTACTTC; CDR3: CASSYGGMGFETQYF
size: few; J: TRBJ1-4; D: NA; V: TRBV20-1; DNA: TGCAGTGCTAGAGATCCAGAACGGGATGAAAAACTGTTTTTT; CDR3: CSARDPERDEKLFF
size: NA; J: TRBJ1-5; D: NA; V: TRBV6-6; DNA: TGTGCCAGCAACCCCGGAGGGAGTGGTAGGATCGAGCCCCAGCATTTT; CDR3: CASNPGGSGRIEPQHF
size: many; J: TRBJ1-2; D: NA; V: TRBV28; DNA: TGTGCCAGCAGTTTACAGGGGGGCTACACCTTC; CDR3: CASSLQGGYTF
size: many; J: TRBJ2-2; D: NA; V: TRBV24-1; DNA: TGTGCCACCAGTGGCCCAGGGGGGTCGAGCACCGGGGAGCTGTTTTTT; CDR3: CATSGPGGSSTGELFF
size: many; J: TRBJ1-2; D: TRBD1; V: TRBV7-3; DNA: TGTGCCAGCAGCCCGAGAAGCGGGACAGGGGTGGGCTACACCTTC; CDR3: CASSPRSGTGVGYTF
size: NA; J: TRBJ2-3; D: TRBD2; V: TRBV19; DNA: TGTGCCAGTAGACCCGGGACTAGCGGGTTTTACGATACGCAGTATTTT; CDR3: CASRPGTSGFYDTQYF
size: few; J: TRBJ2-1; D: TRBD2; V: TRBV4-2; DNA: TGTGCCAGCAGCCATGGTAGCGGGGGCTCCTACAATGAGCAGTTCTTC; CDR3: CASSHGSGGSYNEQFF
size: few; J: TRBJ1-4; D: TRBD1; V: TRBV28; DNA: TGTGCCAGCCAACGGGACAGGGCGGAAAAACTGTTTTTT; CDR3: CASQRDRAEKLFF
size: many; J: TRBJ2-2; D: NA; V: TRBV21-1; DNA: TGTGCCAGCAGCGGAGAGACAGGGGGCGTCACCGGGGAGCTGTTTTTT; CDR3: CASSGETGGVTGELFF
size: few; J: TRBJ2-1; D: NA; V: TRBV12-3/TRBV12-4; DNA: TGTGCCAGCAGTTCATTGTTAGGTCCTCTGAGCTCCTACAATGAGCAGTTCTTC; CDR3: CASSSLLGPLSSYNEQFF
size: many; J: TRBJ2-5; D: TRBD2; V: TRBV9; DNA: TGTGCCAGCAGCGAGAGGAGCAACCTAGCGGGGGAGGAGACCCAGTACTTC; CDR3: CASSERSNLAGEETQYF
size: few; J: TRBJ1-6; D: NA; V: TRBV7-9; DNA: TGTGCCAGCAGCTTAGGTTCTGCATCCAATTCACCCCTCCACTTT; CDR3: CASSLGSASNSPLHF
size: many; J: TRBJ1-2; D: NA; V: TRBV7-9; DNA: TGTGCCAGCAGTCTAGTCGGGGCAATTAACTATGGCTACACCTTC; CDR3: CASSLVGAINYGYTF
size: many; J: TRBJ2-5; D: NA; V: TRBV20-1; DNA: TGCAGTGCCAAAAGGACAGTACAAGAGACCCAGTACTTC; CDR3: CSAKRTVQETQYF
size: many; J: TRBJ2-1; D: NA; V: TRBV6-2/TRBV6-3; DNA: TGTGCCAGCAGTAGCGGAACCGGGCAGGCAGTTAATGAGCAGTTCTTC; CDR3: CASSSGTGQAVNEQFF
size: NA; J: TRBJ1-6; D: NA; V: TRBV5-6; DNA: TGTGCCAGCAGCTTGGGTGCCACGCTCTCACCCCTCCACTTT; CDR3: CASSLGATLSPLHF
size: NA; J: TRBJ2-1; D: NA; V: TRBV7-2; DNA: TGTGCCAGCAGCTTAAACGTTCGGGGCGGTGAGCAGTTCTTC; CDR3: CASSLNVRGGEQFF
size: many; J: TRBJ2-1; D: TRBD1; V: TRBV7-9; DNA: TGTGCCAGCAGCCCTGTTGTCAGGGGGCGCCTTGTAGACAATGAGCAGTTCTTC; CDR3: CASSPVVRGRLVDNEQFF
size: many; J: TRBJ2-3; D: NA; V: TRBV7-9; DNA: TGTGCCAGCAGCTTATCTGGCCGACTGGATACGCAGTATTTT; CDR3: CASSLSGRLDTQYF
size: NA; J: TRBJ2-3; D: NA; V: TRBV5-1; DNA: TGCGCCAGCAGCTTGGGCGGCACTTGGCGGGGCTCAGATACGCAGTATTTT; CDR3: CASSLGGTWRGSDTQYF
size: few; J: TRBJ2-3; D: NA; V: TRBV20-1; DNA: TGCAGTGCTAGAGCCATGGCTAGGGCCCCGCCAGATACGCAGTATTTT; CDR3: CSARAMARAPPDTQYF
size: medium-sized; J: TRBJ1-5; D: TRBD1; V: TRBV7-8; DNA: TGTGCCAGCAGCCCCAGGGACAGGAGTGGATATAGCAATCAGCCCCAGCATTTT; CDR3: CASSPRDRSGYSNQPQHF
size: few; J: TRBJ2-2; D: NA; V: TRBV2; DNA: TGTGCCAGCAGTGAAGCGCTTTTGATAGTAAGAGGCACCGGGGAGCTGTTTTTT; CDR3: CASSEALLIVRGTGELFF
size: many; J: TRBJ1-1; D: NA; V: TRBV7-9; DNA: TGTGCCAGCAGCTTCCGGGGGGTGGGAGCCACTGAAGCTTTCTTT; CDR3: CASSFRGVGATEAFF